This paragraph covers one T cell receptor beta chain sequence. The antigen is not known. The data were taken from a study of identical twins. Whole-study results and caveats: Abundant beta clonotypes from cord blood had fewer insertions, unlike memory repertoires, which showed none.

TCRdb re-analysed the 5' RACE reads in MiXCR, keeping a single row per CDR3 protein. Among some 500,000 distinct CDR3 sequences listed, 22% were seen once. This CDR3 is 12 amino acids long. V lost 6 bases, J lost 10 bases, and 7 bases stayed unmatched. These same records also appear under a second study, on T cells expressing NK-cell markers.

Sequenced input: CD4+ T cells sorted from blood. The chain couples TRBV12-3 or TRBV12-4 to TRBJ1-1, with 8 bases aligning to TRBD1. The receptor comes from a woman aged 18-35 years in good health. The CDR3 reads CASRRTGRVAFF. CDR3 in DNA: TGTGCCAGCAGACGGACAGGGAGGGTAGCTTTCTTT.